This TCR beta chain was retrieved from a study of blood T cell repertoires in COVID-19. Here immunoSEQ multiplex PCR was the method, and the copy in TCRdb shows in-frame clones only, minus some. In the table there are around 260,000 clones, 83% of which are singletons. CDR1 and CDR2 (germline): MDHEN, SYDVKM. The trim removed 5 bases at V and 4 bases at J, leaving 10 bases unmatched. The CDR3 consists of 15 residues. This TCR came from a woman in her 50s who had recovered from COVID-19. The sequencing sample was made of peripheral blood. The genes are TRBV28 and TRBJ2-5; 7 bases line up with TRBD1. In DNA, the CDR3 is TGTGCCAGCAGTCCCCCCCAGACAGGGCTAGAGACCCAGTACTTC. This sequence encodes CASSPPQTGLETQYF.